The clone carrying this T cell receptor beta chain was detected only a few times. Sequencing was performed with immunoSEQ multiplex PCR; in TCRdb, only in-frame clones are kept and a portion is missing. Here the sample spans 200,000 to 250,000 clones, over 90% being singletons. The sample comes from a study of control samples from healthy donors and cancer patients. The material sequenced was blood. This sequence originates from a man aged 45-60 years in good health.

CDR3 sequence (DNA): TGTGCCATCAGTGAGCCCGGGACAGGGGCCTACAATGAGCAGTTCTTC. It encodes CAISEPGTGAYNEQFF. The rearrangement uses TRBV10-3 and TRBJ2-1; 10 positions agree with TRBD1. Unmatched junction bases numbered 3, after V lost 2 bases and J lost 2 bases. CDR1 and CDR2 (germline): ENHRY, SYGVKD. The CDR3 length is 16 residues.